The present TCR beta chain was sequenced within a study of T cell repertoires in cytomegalovirus infection. Study-wide background: HLA-B-restricted CMV epitopes that are well studied were used alongside recently identified HLA-C-restricted ones. Matching HLA type, along with CMV infection, was indicated by public TCR beta signatures. Whole-study findings and limits: Ex vivo, HLA-C-restricted CMV-specific TCR beta clonotypes prevailed over the rest of the response. CMV carriers having the relevant HLA were flagged by cumulative public TCR beta family frequency.

Germline V gene sequence: CDR1 SGHTA, CDR2 FQGNSA. The CDR3 is made up of 14 amino acids. Losses at the gene ends were 4 bases for V and 4 bases for J; bases not matched to a gene: 5. Concerning this clonotype: Its cognate antigen is unknown.

One entry per CDR3 protein results from TCRdb running MiXCR on the reads. This table has around 310,000 distinct CDR3 sequences, 29% appearing once. The chain has TRBV7-2 and TRBJ2-3; 7 bases map to TRBD1. The receptor comes from a human donor in good health (CMV status not recorded). Some clones in this sample may be carry-over from other donors' samples. The input for sequencing was cultured PBMCs, taken from culture after CMV antigen stimulation. As DNA, the CDR3 is TGTGCCAGCAGCTCCATGACAGGGTCAGATACGCAGTATTTT. It encodes CASSSMTGSDTQYF.